Below are 4 T cell receptor beta chains sequenced from a single sample in a study of blood T cell repertoires in COVID-19. TCRdb's copy holds only in-frame clones and misses some; the assay was immunoSEQ multiplex PCR. The repertoire includes roughly 150,000 clones, around 80% of them detected once, and about 6.8% sits in the top ten. Sequenced input: peripheral blood. All receptors derive from a woman aged 50 to 60 in a cohort sampled during active or convalescent COVID-19.

The rearrangement links TRBV7-2 to TRBJ2-5; weak D call: TRBD2 (5 bases). Per the germline V gene, CDR1 is SGHTA and CDR2 is FQGNSA. There are 16 residues in the CDR3. V was clipped by 8 bases and J by 5 bases, with 24 bases between them. The CDR3 DNA reads as TGTGCCAGCGGAAGACAATCTCGGGGTCTGGGGGAGACCCAGTACTTC. As protein: CASGRQSRGLGETQYF. Full variable domain (rest looked up from reference TRBV7-2 and TRBJ2-5): GAGVSQSPSNKVTEKGKDVELRCDPISGHTALYWYRQSLGQGLEFLIYFQGNSAPDKSGLPSDRFSAERTGGSVSTLTIQRTQQEDSAVYLCASGRQSRGLGETQYFGPGTRLLVL.

This chain links TRBV4-3 with TRBJ2-5; no clear D. The germline CDR1 and CDR2 sequences are LGHNA and YSLEER. The V and J ends lost 2 bases and 2 bases respectively, with 6 bases between them. This CDR3 has 13 residues. The CDR3 spells CASSQYVQETQYF. The CDR3 nucleotides are TGCGCCAGCAGCCAATATGTTCAAGAGACCCAGTACTTC.

This chain uses TRBV7-2 with TRBJ2-7, with 13 bases fitting TRBD2. The CDR3 totals 16 residues. Germline V gives CDR1 SGHTA, CDR2 FQGNSA. Trimming removed 4 bases from V and 5 bases from J; junction bases left unmatched: 8. The CDR3 spells CASSWTGTSGANEQYF. The DNA for the CDR3 is TGTGCCAGCAGCTGGACGGGGACTAGCGGGGCCAACGAGCAGTACTTC.

This rearrangement joins TRBV19 to TRBJ2-1, with 7 bases identical to TRBD1. Germline V gene sequence: CDR1 LNHDA, CDR2 SQIVND (reference sequence). J gave up 0 bases and V 6 bases, and 5 bases lay outside the gene matches. This CDR3 is built from 15 residues. CDR3: CASSKQGISYNEQFF. The CDR3 DNA reads as TGTGCCAGTAGCAAACAGGGGATCTCCTACAATGAGCAGTTCTTC.